This T cell receptor (beta chain) was identified in a study of identifying expanded T cells in peripheral blood. General study points: Across healthy donors, higher total template counts meant significantly greater roughly two-week count variance. Approximately 1.1 clones differed between technical replicates, versus approximately 17 and 20 over time.

Repertoires were generated with immunoSEQ multiplex PCR, while TCRdb's copy carries only in-frame clones and drops some. The sample holds more than 95,000 clones, about four fifths seen once. The CDR3 runs to 14 residues. Trimming removed 5 bases at V and 0 bases at J, with 11 bases between. Germline CDR1 reads SNHLY; CDR2 reads FYNNEI. Details on this clone: The antigen remains unidentified.

The chain employs TRBV2 and TRBJ2-7, with TRBD1 as a possible D gene (6 bases). The material sequenced was blood. The source of this sequence is a person between 18 and 69 years old in good health. The CDR3 coding sequence is TGTGCCAGCAGTTTCACAGGGCCCTCCTACGAGCAGTACTTC. As protein: CASSFTGPSYEQYF.